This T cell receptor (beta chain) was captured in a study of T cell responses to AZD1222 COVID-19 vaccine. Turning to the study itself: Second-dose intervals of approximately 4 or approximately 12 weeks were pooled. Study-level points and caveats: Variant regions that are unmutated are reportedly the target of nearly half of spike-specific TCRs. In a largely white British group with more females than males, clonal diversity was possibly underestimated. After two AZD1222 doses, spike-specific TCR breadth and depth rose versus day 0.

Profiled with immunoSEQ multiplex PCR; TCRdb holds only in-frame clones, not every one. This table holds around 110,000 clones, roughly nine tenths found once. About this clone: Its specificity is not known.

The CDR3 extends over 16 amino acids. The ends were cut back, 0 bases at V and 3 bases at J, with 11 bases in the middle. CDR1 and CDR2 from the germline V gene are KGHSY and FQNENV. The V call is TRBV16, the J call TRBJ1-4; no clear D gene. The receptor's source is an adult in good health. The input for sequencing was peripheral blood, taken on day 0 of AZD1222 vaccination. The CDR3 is CASSQSAMGSNEKLFF. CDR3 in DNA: TGTGCCAGCAGCCAATCCGCCATGGGATCTAATGAAAAACTGTTTTTT.